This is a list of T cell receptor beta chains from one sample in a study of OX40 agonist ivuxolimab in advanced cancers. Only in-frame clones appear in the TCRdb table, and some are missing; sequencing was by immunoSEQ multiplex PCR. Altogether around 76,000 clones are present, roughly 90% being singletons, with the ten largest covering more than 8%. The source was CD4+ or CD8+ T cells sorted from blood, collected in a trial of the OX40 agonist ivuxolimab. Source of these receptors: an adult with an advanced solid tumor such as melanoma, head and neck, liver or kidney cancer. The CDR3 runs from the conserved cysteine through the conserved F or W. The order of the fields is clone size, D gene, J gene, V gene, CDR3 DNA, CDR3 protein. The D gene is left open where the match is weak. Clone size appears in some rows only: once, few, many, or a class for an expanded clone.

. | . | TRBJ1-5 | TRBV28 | TGTGCCAGCAGTTTACGGTGGTATCACAGCTGGGGTCATTTCAGCAATCAGCCCCAGCATTTT | CASSLRWYHSWGHFSNQPQHF
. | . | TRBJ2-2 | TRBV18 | TGTGCCAGCTCACCAAAGCTAACCACCGGGGAGCTGTTTTTT | CASSPKLTTGELFF
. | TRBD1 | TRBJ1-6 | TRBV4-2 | TGTGCCAGCAGCCAGCCGGGACAGGCGATTTCACCCCTCCACTTT | CASSQPGQAISPLHF
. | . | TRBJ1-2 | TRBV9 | TGTGCCAGCAGCATAACAGGGAGTTATGGCTACACCTTC | CASSITGSYGYTF
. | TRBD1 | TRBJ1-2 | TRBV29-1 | TGCAGCGTCGTCTCCGGGACAGGCTATGGCTACACCTTC | CSVVSGTGYGYTF
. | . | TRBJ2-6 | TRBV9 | TGTGCCAGCAGCGTAGCCTTGGACCCCTCTGGGGCCAACGTCCTGACTTTC | CASSVALDPSGANVLTF
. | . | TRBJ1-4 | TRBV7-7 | TGTGCTAGCAGCCACAGGGAATTGGCAACTAATGAAAAACTGTTTTTT | CASSHRELATNEKLFF
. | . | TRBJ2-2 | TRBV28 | TGTGCCAGCAGTTTATCTCTATCCACTTACCCGGGACATTCCACCGGGGAGCTGTTTTTT | CASSLSLSTYPGHSTGELFF
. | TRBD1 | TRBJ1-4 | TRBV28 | TGTGCCAGCAGACCTCCAAACAGGGGGCTTGGTGAAAAACTGTTTTTT | CASRPPNRGLGEKLFF
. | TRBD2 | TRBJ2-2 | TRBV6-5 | TGTGCCAGCAGTTATACGGCGGGAGGGACCGGGGAGCTGTTTTTT | CASSYTAGGTGELFF
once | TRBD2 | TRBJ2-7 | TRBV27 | TGTGCCAGCAGTTTATTTTCCGCTAGCGGGAGCGAAATCGGGAACGAGCAGTACTTC | CASSLFSASGSEIGNEQYF
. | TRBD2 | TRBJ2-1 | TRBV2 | TGTGCCAGCAGCCAACTAGCGTCGGGGCAGCAGTTCTTC | CASSQLASGQQFF
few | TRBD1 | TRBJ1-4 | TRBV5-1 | TGCGCCAGCAGCTTGAAGGACAGGAGAGAAAAACTGTTTTTT | CASSLKDRREKLFF
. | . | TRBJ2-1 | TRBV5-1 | TGCGCCAGCAGCCCCTCGCAGACGCCCCGAAACAATGAGCAGTTCTTC | CASSPSQTPRNNEQFF
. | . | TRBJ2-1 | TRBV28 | TGTGCCAGCAGTGAGGGTACTGGGGCGTACAATGAGCAGTTCTTC | CASSEGTGAYNEQFF
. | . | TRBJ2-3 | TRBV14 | TGTGCCAGCAGCCAAGTCGTGGATACGCAGTATTTT | CASSQVVDTQYF
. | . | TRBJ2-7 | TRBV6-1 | TGTGCCAGCAGTGAAGTGTACAGGGTAAGGCAGTACTTC | CASSEVYRVRQYF
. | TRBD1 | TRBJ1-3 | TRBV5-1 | TGCGCCAGCAGCCGGGACAGCTCTGGAAACACCATATATTTT | CASSRDSSGNTIYF
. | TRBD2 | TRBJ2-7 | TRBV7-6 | TGTGCCAGCAGCTTAGGAGCGGGGGAAACCTACGAGCAGTACTTC | CASSLGAGETYEQYF
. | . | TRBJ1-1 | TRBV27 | TGTGCCAGCAGTTTATCACCCACCCGGGGGACTGAAGCTTTCTTT | CASSLSPTRGTEAFF
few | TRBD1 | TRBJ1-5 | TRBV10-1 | TGCGCCAGCAGGGACAGGGGGCAAAGGAGCAATCAGCCCCAGCATTTT | CASRDRGQRSNQPQHF
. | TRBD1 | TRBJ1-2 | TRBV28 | TGTGCCAGCAGTTTCCCAGGACAGGGGCTGTCTGGCTACACCTTC | CASSFPGQGLSGYTF